This passage covers 11 T cell receptor beta chains from one sample sequenced in a study of Ad26.COV2.S vaccination and SARS-CoV-2 variants. The data were produced by immunoSEQ multiplex PCR, yet TCRdb's version contains in-frame clones alone and is incomplete. This table holds approximately 150,000 clones, just over 85% found once. The sequencing used peripheral blood, collected after recovery from COVID-19. All receptors come from a human donor who had recovered from COVID-19.

This clone has more than one count but fewer than ten. This chain uses TRBV7-9 with TRBJ1-6, with TRBD1 matching over 7 bases. From germline, CDR1 is SEHNR and CDR2 FQNEAQ (reference sequence). V lost 5 bases to trimming and J lost 4 bases; unmatched junction nucleotides: 11. CDR3 length equals 17 residues. CDR3 nucleotides: TGTGCCAGCAGCCATCCACAGGGGCGAGAGTATAATTCACCCCTCCACTTT. Translation gives CASSHPQGREYNSPLHF.

The V gene is TRBV30, the J gene TRBJ1-1; D is ambiguous. Germline-derived CDR1 and CDR2 are GTSNPN and SVGIG (reference sequence). The CDR3 extends over 13 amino acids. Trimming stripped 0 bases from V and 0 bases from J, with 5 bases between. CDR3 residues: CAWSVGLNTEAFF. CDR3 nucleotide sequence: TGTGCCTGGAGTGTTGGGTTGAACACTGAAGCTTTCTTT.

The rearrangement links TRBV3-1 (or the pseudogene TRBV3-2) to TRBJ1-1, with D possibly matching TRBD1 (5 bases). Germline-derived CDR1 and CDR2 are LGHDT and YNNKEL (reference sequence). V lost 4 bases and J 3 bases, leaving 24 bases between the germline ends. This CDR3 spans 18 amino acids. Here the CDR3 DNA reads TGTGCCAGCAGCCCCCCCCCGGGACGCCCGAGGGTCGACACTGAAGCTTTCTTT. It encodes CASSPPPGRPRVDTEAFF.

The chain has TRBV20-1 and TRBJ1-5; 9 bases fit TRBD1. The CDR3 spans 15 residues. V lost 3 bases, J lost 2 bases, and 5 bases stayed unmatched. The germline V gene encodes CDR1 DFQATT and CDR2 SNEGSKA (reference sequence). The CDR3 bases are TGCAGTGCTAGTACAGGGGGCAGTGGCAATCAGCCCCAGCATTTT. Its translation is CSASTGGSGNQPQHF.

V gene TRBV6-1 combines with J gene TRBJ2-1; 7 bases are shared with TRBD2. This CDR3 contains 16 residues. With 0 bases clipped from V and 2 bases from J, the junction kept 4 bases outside the gene matches. Germline-derived CDR1 and CDR2 are MNHNS and SASEGT. For the CDR3, the DNA is TGTGCCAGCAGTGAAGCCGGGGGGTGGGCCTACAATGAGCAGTTCTTC. Translating it yields CASSEAGGWAYNEQFF.

The chain carries TRBV5-1 and TRBJ2-3; D is tentatively TRBD1 or TRBD2 (5 bases each). The CDR3 sequence is 15 residues long. CDR1 and CDR2 (germline): SGHRS, YFSETQ. Trimming stripped 2 bases from V and 3 bases from J, with 13 bases between. CDR3 region: CASSFAGASTDTQYF. Written as DNA, the CDR3 is TGCGCCAGCAGCTTTGCCGGGGCCTCAACAGATACGCAGTATTTT.

The V and J genes are TRBV6-2 or TRBV6-3 and TRBJ1-2; no clear D gene. CDR3 size: 12 residues. Trimming took 6 bases from V and 4 from J, leaving 9 bases between them. CDR1 is MNHEY, CDR2 SVGEGT, per germline. CDR3 sequence reads: CASSDTLYGYTF. The CDR3 DNA is TGTGCCAGCAGCGACACGCTCTATGGCTACACCTTC.

The chain employs TRBV7-9 and TRBJ1-4; D unresolved. Germline V gene data show CDR1 as SEHNR and CDR2 as FQNEAQ (reference sequence). V was shortened by 5 bases and J by 5 bases, with 15 bases between the two germline ends. This CDR3 contains 15 residues. CDR3 in amino acids: CASSGTEALNEKLFF. CDR3 nucleotide sequence: TGTGCCAGCAGCGGAACAGAGGCTCTCAATGAAAAACTGTTTTTT.

The rearrangement uses TRBV28 and TRBJ1-2; 8 nucleotides match TRBD1. Germline lookup yields CDR1 MDHEN and CDR2 SYDVKM. Trimming cost V 4 bases and J 8 bases; bases outside gene matches: 9. The CDR3 runs 14 residues. This chain's CDR3 is CASSSPTGVDGYTF. Here the CDR3 DNA reads TGTGCCAGCAGTTCGCCGACAGGGGTCGACGGCTACACCTTC.

The V and J genes are TRBV6-2 or TRBV6-3 and TRBJ1-1, with D possibly being TRBD1 (5 bases). The CDR3 has 15 amino acids. In germline, CDR1 is MNHEY, CDR2 SVGEGT. Trimming left V 5 bases short and J 2 bases short, with 15 bases between. CDR3 nucleotide sequence: TGTGCCAGCAGTGCCCAAGGGGCGATAAACACTGAAGCTTTCTTT. Its translation is CASSAQGAINTEAFF.

The V and J genes are TRBV5-6 and TRBJ2-7, with TRBD1 as a possible D gene (5 bases). V dropped 9 bases and J dropped 5 bases, with 21 bases sitting between them. This CDR3 is built from 14 residues. CDR1 and CDR2 (germline): SGHDT, YYEEEE. The CDR3 DNA is TGTGCCAAAAAACCGGGCCAGGGTAAAAACGAGCAGTACTTC. Protein sequence: CAKKPGQGKNEQYF.